The clone carrying this TCR beta chain was detected only once. This sample is part of a study of blood T cell repertoires in COVID-19. Some clones are missing from TCRdb's copy, which holds only in-frame ones; the method was immunoSEQ multiplex PCR. This table has 500,000 or so clones, approximately 90% appearing once. V lost 8 bases and J lost 4, with 17 bases in between. CDR3 length: 14 residues. Germline V lookup: CDR1 MNHNY, CDR2 SVGAGI (reference sequence). The sequenced material came from PBMCs or T cells enriched from blood (not recorded which). The chain links TRBV6-6 to TRBJ1-2; D remains ambiguous. This receptor was obtained from a woman between 18 and 29 years old who had recovered from COVID-19. CDR3 in amino acids: CASSLASSSYGYTF. CDR3 DNA: TGTGCCAGCTCCTTAGCATCCAGTTCCTATGGCTACACCTTC.